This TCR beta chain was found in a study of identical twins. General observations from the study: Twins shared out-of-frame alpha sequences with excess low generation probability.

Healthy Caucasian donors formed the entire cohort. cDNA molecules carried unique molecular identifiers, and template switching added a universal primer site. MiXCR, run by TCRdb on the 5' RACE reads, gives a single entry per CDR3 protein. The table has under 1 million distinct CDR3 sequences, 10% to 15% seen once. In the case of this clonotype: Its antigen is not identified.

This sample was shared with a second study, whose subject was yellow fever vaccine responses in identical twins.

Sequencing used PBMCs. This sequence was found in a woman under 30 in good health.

The CDR3 reads CATSRDRQGAITNEKLFF. CDR3 in DNA: TGTGCCACCAGCAGAGATCGTCAGGGGGCAATAACTAATGAAAAACTGTTTTTT. The chain combines TRBV15 with TRBJ1-4, with 8 positions matching TRBD1. This CDR3 is built from 18 residues. Germline V CDR1 and CDR2: LNHNV, YYDKDF (reference sequence). Trimming removed 0 bases from V and 1 base from J; junction bases left unmatched: 7. Supplemented by reference TRBV15 and TRBJ1-4, the full variable domain reads DAMVIQNPRYQVTQFGKPVTLSCSQTLNHNVMYWYQQKSSQAPKLLFHYYDKDFNNEADTPDNFQSRRPNTSFCFLDIRSPGLGDTAMYLCATSRDRQGAITNEKLFFGSGTQLSVL.